Below, one T cell receptor beta chain is given with its context. The time point: pre-sensitization, week 0. Treatment denoted: therapeutic diphenylcyclopropenone sensitization with weekly scalp DPC. Unfractionated whole blood was the source from which total RNA was extracted. The data are from a study of human T cells and chemical hapten exposure. On the study more broadly: DPC (0.01%) was patch tested on the upper back and read at 6 days.

Under the authors' procedure: From about 22,000 to 700,000 TCRs were found per sample, with a median of 95,638. TCRdb re-derived calls from the RACE reads in MiXCR, one entry per CDR3 protein. The V and J calls shown here were made by TCRdb, not taken from the authors' results. The sample carries about 380,000 distinct CDR3 sequences, more than 4.5% recorded once. The CDR3 consists of 17 residues. The V gene lost 4 bases and the J gene lost 3 bases, with 19 bases spanning the gap. From germline, CDR1 is MNHEY and CDR2 SMNVEV (reference sequence). This chain joins TRBV27 and TRBJ1-3, with D maybe TRBD1 (6 bases). This sequence was found in a woman between 50 and 59 years old with alopecia areata. Some clones in this sample may be carry-over from other donors' samples. Sequencing was performed on whole blood, taken in connection with sensitization to the hapten diphenylcyclopropenone (DPC). In nucleotides, the CDR3 is TGTGCCAGCAGTTCCTTACCGGGCAGGGGCAGTGGAAACACCATATATTTT. Translated: CASSSLPGRGSGNTIYF.